In its sample, the clone carrying this TCR beta chain was seen many times. Other autoimmune disease, uncontrolled infection, pregnancy and lactation led to exclusion. PBMCs were isolated by Ficoll-Paque density gradient centrifugation, using about 10 ml of fresh peripheral blood as the starting material. These data belong to a study of Graves' ophthalmopathy and Graves' hyperthyroidism. From RNA, the CDR3 regions of TCR beta chains were amplified and sequenced. RT-PCR was first run with HTBI primers, then multiplex PCR in a second round. TCRdb independently ran MiXCR on the multiplex PCR reads; one entry per CDR3 protein. Of 350,000 to 400,000 distinct CDR3 sequences in the sample, 15% were seen once. The CDR3 sequence is 12 residues long. V was clipped by 9 bases and J by 4 bases; unmatched bases: 3. The V gene's germline CDR1 is LNHDA and CDR2 SQIVND (reference sequence).

Source material: peripheral blood. This sequence joins TRBV19 and TRBJ1-3; 7 nucleotides align to TRBD1. The sequence was obtained from a woman between 18 and 30 years old with stable Graves' hyperthyroidism. The CDR3 DNA sequence: TGTGCCAGCACAGGGGTGGGAAACACCATATATTTT. It yields the protein CASTGVGNTIYF. Full variable domain (remainder filled in from reference TRBV19 and TRBJ1-3): DGGITQSPKYLFRKEGQNVTLSCEQNLNHDAMYWYRQDPGQGLRLIYYSQIVNDFQKGDIAEGYSVSREKKESFPLTVTSAQKNPTAFYLCASTGVGNTIYFGEGSWLTVV.